Sequencing of this T cell receptor (beta chain) was carried out in a study of T cells in women clearing cervical HPV infection. Study-level points and caveats: Controls had more TRBV6-7 (approximately 0.15%) than cases (roughly 0.11%). Each sample's T-cell count was unknown, possibly confounding richness. Repertoire richness, not evenness, was significantly elevated in CIN3+ cases versus controls.

The CDR3 is made up of 14 amino acids. CDR1 is SGHRS, CDR2 YFSETQ, per germline. Concerning this clone itself: As yet, its antigen is unknown. The read ends 3 residues early relative to the CDR3; the germline J gene fills the gap.

Clones were read by immunoSEQ multiplex PCR, and TCRdb kept only the in-frame ones, dropping some. Recorded for this sample: about 20,000 clones. The clonotype was recovered from a woman between 18 and 75 years old with a cervical HPV16 infection that either progressed to CIN3+ or cleared (not recorded which). The specimen was blood buffy coat. This chain joins TRBV5-1 and TRBJ2-2; D perhaps matches TRBD1 (6 bases). The CDR3 reads CASSLGQVNEKLFF. The sequenced CDR3 bases are TGCGCCAGCAGCTTGGGACAGGTTAATGAAAAG.